This TCR beta chain was documented in a study of early T cells in non-severe SARS-CoV-2 infection. In the study overall: The study sequenced bulk RNA from unsorted whole blood, with chains unpaired.

Study-level results: Private and CD4 specificities were missed by VDJdb matching, skewed to anti-spike CD8.

CDR3 length equals 15 residues. V shed 4 bases and J shed 3 bases, with 12 bases lying between them. Germline V gives CDR1 SNHLY, CDR2 FYNNEI. Individual cDNA molecules were tagged with unique molecular identifiers. TCRdb ran MiXCR on the 5' RACE reads and lists one entry per CDR3 protein. Of under 60,000 distinct CDR3 sequences listed, about a tenth are singletons. Many counts were recorded for this clonotype. Its antigen is as yet unknown. Sequencing used whole blood. This receptor was taken from an adult who was a healthcare worker with PCR-confirmed SARS-CoV-2 infection or an uninfected control (not recorded which). The rearrangement uses TRBV2 and TRBJ2-2; D tentatively fits TRBD1 or TRBD2 (5 bases each). CDR3 sequence reads: CASSGGTSHTGELFF. In nucleotides, the CDR3 is TGTGCCAGCAGTGGGGGGACCTCGCACACCGGGGAGCTGTTTTTT.